Below, 27 T cell receptor beta chains from the same sample are listed, as sequenced in a study of vaccination effects on CD4 cells after COVID-19. The table came from immunoSEQ multiplex PCR; TCRdb's copy has only in-frame clones and leaves some out. The data show fewer than 25,000 clones, with 70% to 80% seen just once and around 12% held by the top ten. Expansion with viral peptide pools was applied to antigen-specific CD4+ T cells by the ViraFEST assay prior to sequencing. Cultured cells yielded isolated CD4+ T cells after 10 days. No vaccinee had earlier SARS-CoV-2 infection, and nucleocapsid antibodies were negative. Antigens of these TCRs are unknown. The specimen comprised CD4+ T cells from PBMCs cultured with HCoV-OC43 spike peptides, sampled before COVID-19 vaccination. Subset indicated: HCoV-OC43 spike overlapping peptide pool stimulation. The receptors stem from a human donor who received a COVID-19 vaccine.

This chain's CDR3 is CASSPPGQVYEQFF. As DNA, the CDR3 is TGCGCCAGCAGCCCGCCGGGGCAGGTCTATGAGCAGTTCTTC. This chain connects TRBV4-1 to TRBJ2-1, with D possibly called TRBD1 or TRBD2 (5 bases each). The CDR3 consists of 14 residues. Germline V gives CDR1 MGHRA, CDR2 YSYEKL. V gave up 4 bases and J gave up 8 bases, with 15 bases separating them.

This chain uses TRBV4-1 with TRBJ1-2; no clear D gene. Germline CDR1 MGHRA, CDR2 YSYEKL. V dropped 1 base and J dropped 4 bases, with 13 bases sitting between them. CDR3 size: 15 residues. CDR3 in DNA: TGCGCCAGCAGCCAAGGGTTCAGCGATGTCTATGGCTACACCTTC. Translation: CASSQGFSDVYGYTF.

This sequence joins TRBV18 and TRBJ2-5, with 8 bases aligning to TRBD1. The CDR3 consists of 18 residues. Unmatched junction bases numbered 11, after V lost 1 base and J lost 1 base. Germline CDR1 KGHSH, CDR2 LQKENI. In DNA form, the CDR3 reads TGTGCCAGCTCACCACGACCTCAGGACAGGGTGAGCCAAGAGACCCAGTACTTC. Protein sequence: CASSPRPQDRVSQETQYF.

This chain uses TRBV2 with TRBJ2-1, with 7 bases matching TRBD2. Germline-derived CDR1 and CDR2 are SNHLY and FYNNEI. After removal of 6 bases from V and 15 bases from J, the junction contained 11 bases not matched to a gene. The CDR3 extends over 12 amino acids. The CDR3, as DNA: TGTGCCAGCAGCCGACTAGCCGAGGTGTGGTTCTTC. This translates into CASSRLAEVWFF.

This clone was picked up one time. This chain uses TRBV12-5 with TRBJ1-1; the match to TRBD1 covers 7 bases. Germline V gene lookup returns CDR1 LGHNT and CDR2 FRNRAP. CDR3 length: 13 residues. V gave up 6 bases and J gave up 3 bases; unmatched junction bases: 4. CDR3 residues: CASGVDRDTEAFF. CDR3 bases: TGTGCTAGTGGAGTCGACAGGGACACTGAAGCTTTCTTT.

This chain uses TRBV3-1 (or the pseudogene TRBV3-2) with TRBJ2-7; 8 bases align to TRBD2. This CDR3 comprises 15 residues. Germline V lookup: CDR1 LGHDT, CDR2 YNNKEL (reference sequence). Losses at the gene ends were 4 bases for V and 5 bases for J; bases not matched to a gene: 10. In DNA form, the CDR3 reads TGTGCCAGCAGCCTGAGCGGGAGATTCCCCCACGAGCAGTACTTC. Protein product: CASSLSGRFPHEQYF.

This clone came up a few times. The genes are TRBV19 and TRBJ2-3, with TRBD2 matching over 11 bases. Losses at the gene ends were 5 bases for V and 2 bases for J; bases not matched to a gene: 6. The length of the CDR3 is 16 residues. The germline gives CDR1 LNHDA, CDR2 SQIVND (reference sequence). CDR3 residues: CASSVTSGSLTDTQYF. In DNA, the CDR3 is TGTGCCAGTAGTGTCACTAGCGGGAGTCTCACAGATACGCAGTATTTT.

This clone appeared a few times. The V call is TRBV7-9, the J call TRBJ2-1; the D call may be TRBD1 or TRBD2 (6 bases each). Germline V CDR1 and CDR2: SEHNR, FQNEAQ (reference sequence). Deletions cut 5 bases from V and 7 bases from J, with 15 bases between. This CDR3 has 14 residues. CDR3 bases: TGTGCCAGCAGCGGAGGGGGAGTCGAGAATGAGCAGTTCTTC. Translated, it gives CASSGGGVENEQFF.

This chain uses TRBV5-1 with TRBJ2-3, with a tentative D call TRBD2 (5 bases). The CDR3 extends over 14 amino acids. The V gene lost 4 bases and the J gene lost 6 bases, with 15 bases spanning the gap. Per germline, CDR1 SGHRS and CDR2 YFSETQ. CDR3 loop: CASSPDPSGDTQYF. The CDR3 region has the DNA TGCGCCAGCAGCCCCGATCCGTCGGGGGATACGCAGTATTTT.

This clone was observed a handful of times. V usage is TRBV7-9 and J usage is TRBJ2-7; 7 bases align to TRBD1. CDR1 SEHNR and CDR2 FQNEAQ come from the germline V gene (reference sequence). The CDR3 is made up of 14 amino acids. V was clipped by 4 bases and J by 5 bases; unmatched bases: 8. CDR3 amino acids: CASSSGQVDDEQYF. The CDR3, as DNA: TGTGCCAGCAGCTCCGGACAGGTTGACGACGAGCAGTACTTC.

V gene TRBV3-1 (or the pseudogene TRBV3-2) combines with J gene TRBJ1-1; D possibly corresponds to TRBD1 (6 bases). The CDR3 runs to 15 residues. Germline V gene lookup returns CDR1 LGHDT and CDR2 YNNKEL (reference sequence). V dropped 4 bases and J dropped 4 bases, with 16 bases sitting between them. DNA of the CDR3: TGTGCCAGCAGCCCTACTGCTCAGGGGAGCACTGAAGCTTTCTTT. It yields the protein CASSPTAQGSTEAFF.

CDR3 loop: CASSLLFLGHWLYEQYF. The CDR3 DNA follows: TGTGCCAGCAGCTTACTTTTCTTAGGACATTGGCTCTACGAGCAGTACTTC. V gene TRBV21-1 combines with J gene TRBJ2-7; TRBD1 is the table's D call and was not checked against the DNA. TRBV21-1 counts as a pseudogene. The CDR3 length is 17 residues.

J is TRBJ1-1 and V is TRBV27; 7 bases match TRBD1. The CDR3 loop spans 13 amino acids. Germline-derived CDR1 and CDR2 are MNHEY and SMNVEV (reference sequence). V shed 6 bases, J shed 4 bases, and the junction held 5 bases outside the gene matches. The CDR3 region is CASSLTGSTEAFF. The DNA for the CDR3 is TGTGCCAGCAGCTTGACAGGGTCCACTGAAGCTTTCTTT.

In this sample, this clone turned up a few times. The genes are TRBV14 and TRBJ1-1; TRBD1 matches 7 bases. The CDR3 loop spans 14 amino acids. Trimming removed 2 bases from V and 4 bases from J; junction bases left unmatched: 4. Germline assignment: CDR1 SGHDN and CDR2 FVKESK. The CDR3 region has the DNA TGTGCCAGCAGCCAAACAGGGGTAGGCACTGAAGCTTTCTTT. As protein: CASSQTGVGTEAFF. The entire variable domain, with the rest obtained from reference TRBV14 and TRBJ1-1, is as follows: EAGVTQFPSHSVIEKGQTVTLRCDPISGHDNLYWYRRVMGKEIKFLLHFVKESKQDESGMPNNRFLAERTGGTYSTLKVQPAELEDSGVYFCASSQTGVGTEAFFGQGTRLTVV.

V and J are TRBV5-1 and TRBJ2-6; tentative D call: TRBD1 (5 bases). CDR3 size: 19 residues. Trimming removed 0 bases from V and 0 bases from J, with 16 bases in between. CDR1 is SGHRS and CDR2 is YFSETQ in the germline V gene. The CDR3: CASSLGQLPLHSGANVLTF. CDR3 nucleotides: TGCGCCAGCAGCTTGGGACAGCTACCCCTCCACTCTGGGGCCAACGTCCTGACTTTC.

The chain combines TRBV7-8 with TRBJ2-7; unclear D gene. V shed 2 bases and J shed 3 bases, with 8 bases lying between them. This CDR3 has 13 residues. From germline, CDR1 is SGHVS and CDR2 FQNEAQ. CDR3 sequence reads: CASSLSFLYEQYF. In nucleotides, the CDR3 is TGTGCCAGCAGCTTATCCTTTCTCTACGAGCAGTACTTC.

This chain links TRBV20-1 with TRBJ1-2; D is uncertain. V lost 8 bases to trimming and J lost 4 bases, with 11 bases between them. Germline CDR1 reads DFQATT; CDR2 reads SNEGSKA (reference sequence). The CDR3 spans 11 residues. The CDR3 nucleotides are TGCAGTCAGCAATGGGGCTATGGCTACACCTTC. It translates to CSQQWGYGYTF.

The chain is built from TRBV7-9 and TRBJ1-6, with 9 positions matching TRBD1. Per the germline V gene, CDR1 is SEHNR and CDR2 is FQNEAQ (reference sequence). CDR3 length: 14 residues. V was clipped by 4 bases and J by 9 bases; unmatched bases: 4. The CDR3 is CASSSGTGSSPLHF. In DNA form, the CDR3 reads TGTGCCAGCAGCTCCGGGACAGGGAGTTCACCCCTCCACTTT.

This clone was seen once. This chain links TRBV6-5 with TRBJ1-1, with D possibly TRBD1 on 5 matching bases. The CDR3 consists of 15 residues. Per the germline V gene, CDR1 is MNHEY and CDR2 is SVGAGI. V was pared by 2 bases and J by 4 bases, with 14 bases between. The CDR3 spells CASSYEGTSLTEAFF. The CDR3, as DNA: TGTGCCAGCAGTTACGAAGGGACCAGTCTCACTGAAGCTTTCTTT.

For the CDR3, the DNA is TGTGCCAGCAGCCGTAGACAGGGAAATACGCAGTATTTT. Its protein is CASSRRQGNTQYF. The V call is TRBV7-2, the J call TRBJ2-3; the match to TRBD1 covers 7 bases. The J segment lost 7 bases and the V segment lost 5 bases, leaving 6 bases of the junction unmatched. The germline V gene has CDR1 SGHTA and CDR2 FQGNSA. The CDR3 sequence is 13 residues long.

This sequence joins TRBV10-3 and TRBJ2-7, with 13 bases identical to TRBD2. Germline V gives CDR1 ENHRY, CDR2 SYGVKD. The V segment lost 8 bases and the J segment 5 bases; nucleotides outside the gene matches: 3. This CDR3 is 13 amino acids long. The CDR3 DNA reads as TGTGCCATCGGACTAGCGGGAGCAAACGAGCAGTACTTC. Protein product: CAIGLAGANEQYF.

V and J are TRBV3-1 (or the pseudogene TRBV3-2) and TRBJ2-1; weak D call: TRBD1 (5 bases). V shed 3 bases and J shed 5 bases, with 14 bases lying between them. Germline loops: CDR1 LGHDT, CDR2 YNNKEL (reference sequence). CDR3 length: 15 amino acids. For the CDR3, the DNA is TGTGCCAGCAGCCATAGTGACAGAATAAACAATGAGCAGTTCTTC. Amino acid sequence: CASSHSDRINNEQFF.

The CDR3 DNA reads TGTGCCAGCAGCCCCAGACTAGCGGGAGCGGAAGATACGCAGTATTTT. Translation: CASSPRLAGAEDTQYF. The chain couples TRBV7-9 to TRBJ2-3; TRBD2 agrees at 12 bases. V shed 5 bases, J shed 5 bases, and the junction held 8 bases outside the gene matches. The CDR3 loop spans 16 amino acids. Germline CDR1 SEHNR, CDR2 FQNEAQ (reference sequence).

This clone has more than one count but fewer than ten. The V and J genes are TRBV5-4 and TRBJ1-1, with D possibly being TRBD1 (6 bases). The V gene's germline CDR1 is SGHNT and CDR2 YYREEE (reference sequence). The CDR3 totals 15 residues. V was pared by 5 bases and J by 6 bases, with 20 bases between. As DNA, the CDR3 is TGTGCCAGCAGGCAAGCGGGGGGGGCGCGAGCTGAAGCTTTCTTT. This translates into CASRQAGGARAEAFF.

The rearrangement links TRBV5-1 to TRBJ1-5; D unresolved. Germline values: CDR1 SGHRS, CDR2 YFSETQ. The ends were cut back, 2 bases at V and 3 bases at J, with 6 bases in the middle. The length of the CDR3 is 13 residues. The CDR3 sequence: CASSFGDNQPQHF. The DNA for the CDR3 is TGCGCCAGCAGCTTCGGAGACAATCAGCCCCAGCATTTT.

V is TRBV5-1 and J is TRBJ2-3; D may be TRBD2 (6 bases). The V end was cut by 0 bases, the J end by 2 bases, with 13 bases between. The germline V gene encodes CDR1 SGHRS and CDR2 YFSETQ. The CDR3 spans 16 residues. CDR3 sequence (DNA): TGCGCCAGCAGCTTGGGGTCCGGGGGTCACACAGATACGCAGTATTTT. Residues: CASSLGSGGHTDTQYF.

V gene TRBV30 combines with J gene TRBJ1-5, with no clear D. Germline CDR1 and CDR2: GTSNPN and SVGIG (reference sequence). This CDR3 spans 16 amino acids. Between the trimmed V and J ends, which lost 1 base and 0 bases, there was a span of 13 bases. The CDR3 loop reads CAWSGTGSTSNQPQHF. The CDR3 DNA reads as TGTGCCTGGAGTGGGACCGGTAGTACTAGCAATCAGCCCCAGCATTTT.